The text below deals with one TCR beta chain. Original processing notes: Amplifying reference gene primers gave estimates of nucleated cell counts. Sequenced by immunoSEQ multiplex PCR; TCRdb stores in-frame clones only, minus some. Clone size and the V and J calls come from that table; the DNA yielded D and trimming. The table has about 200,000 clones, roughly 90% seen once. This sample was taken from a study of blood T cell repertoires in COVID-19. Background on the study: Acute and convalescent COVID-19 specimens originated in the United States, Italy and Spain.

From germline, CDR1 is MNHEY and CDR2 SVGEGT. The CDR3 is made up of 16 amino acids. The ends were cut back, 1 base at V and 0 bases at J, with 13 bases in the middle. This chain uses TRBV6-2 or TRBV6-3 with TRBJ2-7, with TRBD2 as a possible D gene (5 bases). Sequencing was performed on peripheral blood. The TCR comes from a man aged 45 to 65 with COVID-19, enrolled during active disease. CDR3 sequence: CASSYYREQLSYEQYF. CDR3 DNA: TGTGCCAGCAGTTACTACCGGGAACAGCTCTCCTACGAGCAGTACTTC.